This T cell receptor beta chain came from a study of T cells in women clearing cervical HPV infection. Study summary: HLA type stays a possible confounder, typing being limited. Overall study results and limits: TRBV6-7 abundance was lower in cases than controls (0.11% versus 0.16%).

A word on this clone: Its antigen is undetermined. The sequenced fragment ends 3 residues before the CDR3 boundary, so the rest is inferred from the germline J gene.

There are 16 residues in the CDR3. Germline values: CDR1 MNHEY, CDR2 SVGEGT. V shed 6 bases and J shed 2 bases, with 17 bases lying between them. immunoSEQ multiplex PCR used an average of around 1,200 ng genomic DNA. Assay: immunoSEQ multiplex PCR; the TCRdb copy retains only in-frame clones and omits some. Listed are 22,000 or so clones; 9.5% to 10% falls within the top ten. The chain has TRBV6-2 or TRBV6-3 and TRBJ1-5; D gene uncertain. Sequenced input: blood buffy coat. The clonotype originates from a woman aged 18 to 69 with a cervical HPV16 infection that either progressed to CIN3+ or cleared (not recorded which). The CDR3 DNA, read in part, is TGTGCCAGCAGCAGGTCAACAATTTTCGGCAATCAGCCC. Translating gives CASSRSTIFGNQP. The CDR3 in full is CASSRSTIFGNQPQHF.